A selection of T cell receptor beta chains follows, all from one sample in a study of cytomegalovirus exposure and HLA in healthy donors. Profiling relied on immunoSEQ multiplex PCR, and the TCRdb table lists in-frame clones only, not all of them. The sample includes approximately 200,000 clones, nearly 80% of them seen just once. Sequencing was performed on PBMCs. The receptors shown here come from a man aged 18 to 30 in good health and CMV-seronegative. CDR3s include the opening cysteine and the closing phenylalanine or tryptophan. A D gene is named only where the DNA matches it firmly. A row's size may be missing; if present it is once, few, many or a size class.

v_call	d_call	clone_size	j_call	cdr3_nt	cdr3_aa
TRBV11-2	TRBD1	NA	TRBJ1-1	TGTGCCAGCAGCGGACAGGGGGCGATCGCTGAAGCTTTCTTT	CASSGQGAIAEAFF
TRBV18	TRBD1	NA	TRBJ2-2	TGTGCCAGCTCACCGGGACAGGGAAACACCGGGGAGCTGTTTTTT	CASSPGQGNTGELFF
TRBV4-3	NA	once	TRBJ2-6	TGCGCCAGCAGCCAAGATCTCAGCGGGCCAGGGGGATCTGGGGCCAACGTCCTGACTTTC	CASSQDLSGPGGSGANVLTF
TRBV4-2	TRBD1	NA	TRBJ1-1	TGTGCCAGCAGCCGAACGGGACAGGGGAACACTGAAGCTTTCTTT	CASSRTGQGNTEAFF
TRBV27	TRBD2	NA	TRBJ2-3	TGTGCCAGCACCCCCGTCCGGGGGGGAGCAGATACGCAGTATTTT	CASTPVRGGADTQYF
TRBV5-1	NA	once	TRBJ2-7	TGCGCCAGCAGCCCACAGGGTTACGAGCAGTACTTC	CASSPQGYEQYF
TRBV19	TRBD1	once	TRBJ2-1	TGTGCCAGTAGCACCGACGACAGGGGCAATGAGCAGTTCTTC	CASSTDDRGNEQFF
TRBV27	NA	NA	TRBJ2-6	TGTGCCAGCAGTTTAACGGGTTCCTCTGGGGCCAACGTCCTGACTTTC	CASSLTGSSGANVLTF
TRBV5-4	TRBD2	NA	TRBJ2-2	TGTGCCAGCAGCGGCCTAGCGGGGGGAGTCACCGGGGAGCTGTTTTTT	CASSGLAGGVTGELFF
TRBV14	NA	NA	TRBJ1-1	TGTGCCAGCAGCTCCCACACAGGGATTGGCACTGAAGCTTTCTTT	CASSSHTGIGTEAFF
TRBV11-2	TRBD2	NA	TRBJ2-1	TGTGCCAGCAGCTTAGAATCCCCGGGAGGGGTGAAGTACAATGAGCAGTTCTTC	CASSLESPGGVKYNEQFF
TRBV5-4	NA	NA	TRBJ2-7	TGTGCCAGCAGCTTGGTGAGCGGCGAGCAGTACTTC	CASSLVSGEQYF
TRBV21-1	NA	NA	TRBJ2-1	TGTGCCAGCAGCAAAGCTCAGGGCCCAGTTAAGAGCTCCTACAATGAGCAGTTCTTC	CASSKAQGPVKSSYNEQFF
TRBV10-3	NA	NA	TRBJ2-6	TGTGCCATCAGTGACGTTTTCTCTGGGGCCAACGTCCTGACTTTC	CAISDVFSGANVLTF
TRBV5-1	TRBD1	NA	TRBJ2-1	TGCGCCAGCAGCGCGGATGGGACAGGGGTTAAGGGTGAGCAGTTCTTC	CASSADGTGVKGEQFF
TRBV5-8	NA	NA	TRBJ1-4	TGTGCCAGCAGCGATCCCGCGGCTAATGAAAAACTGTTTTTT	CASSDPAANEKLFF
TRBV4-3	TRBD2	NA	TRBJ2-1	TGCGCCAGCAGCCCGGGACTAGCGGGAGGCGGTGAGCAGTTCTTC	CASSPGLAGGGEQFF
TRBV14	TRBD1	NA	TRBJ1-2	TGTGCCAGCAGCCAATTAGCCGGACAGGGAGAAGGGGGTAACTATGGCTACACCTTC	CASSQLAGQGEGGNYGYTF
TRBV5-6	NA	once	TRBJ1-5	TGTGCCAGCAGCTTAAGAGTGGGGGCCAATCAGCCCCAGCATTTT	CASSLRVGANQPQHF
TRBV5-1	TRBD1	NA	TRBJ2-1	TGCGCCAGCAGCTTGGACAGGGGGCGCGGGAACAATGAGCAGTTCTTC	CASSLDRGRGNNEQFF
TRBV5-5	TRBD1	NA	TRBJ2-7	TGTGCCAGCAGCCGGACAGGGGACGAGCAGTACTTC	CASSRTGDEQYF
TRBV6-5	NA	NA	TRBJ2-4	TGTGCCAGCAGTGGGAGTCTCGCCAAAAACATTCAGTACTTC	CASSGSLAKNIQYF
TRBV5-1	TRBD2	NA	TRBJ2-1	TGCGCCAGCAGCTTGGGGTGGGGGGGGTACAATGAGCAGTTCTTC	CASSLGWGGYNEQFF
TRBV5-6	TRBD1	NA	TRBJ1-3	TGTGCCAGCAGGCTTAAAGGGACAGAAGCTGGAAACACCATATATTTT	CASRLKGTEAGNTIYF
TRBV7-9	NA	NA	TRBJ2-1	TGTGCCAGCAGCTTAGCGGCAGGGGGGATGGGATACAATGAGCAGTTCTTC	CASSLAAGGMGYNEQFF
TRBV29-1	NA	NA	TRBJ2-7	TGCAGCGTTGGACAAGGGGTTTACGAGCAGTACTTC	CSVGQGVYEQYF
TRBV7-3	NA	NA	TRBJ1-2	TGTGCCAGCAGCTTAACCGGGGGGGGCGGCTACACCTTC	CASSLTGGGGYTF
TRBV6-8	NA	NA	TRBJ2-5	TGTGCCAGCATTCTTCGGGTTAGAGAGACCCAGTACTTC	CASILRVRETQYF
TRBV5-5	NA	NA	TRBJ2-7	TGTGCCAGCAGCACCTGGGGGGACCGCTCCTACGAGCAGTACTTC	CASSTWGDRSYEQYF
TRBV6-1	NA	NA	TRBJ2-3	TGTGCCAGCAGTGAAGTACAGGCCATCACAGATACGCAGTATTTT	CASSEVQAITDTQYF
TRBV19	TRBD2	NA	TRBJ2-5	TGTGCCAGTAGTATAAGAGCGGGGGATAAGGAAGAGACCCAGTACTTC	CASSIRAGDKEETQYF
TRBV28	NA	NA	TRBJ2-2	TGTGCCAGCAGATCCCGAGAGAACGGGGAGCTGTTTTTT	CASRSRENGELFF
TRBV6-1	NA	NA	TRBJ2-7	TGTGCCAGCAGTGAAGCCCCGGGACTCTCCCACGAGCAGTACTTC	CASSEAPGLSHEQYF
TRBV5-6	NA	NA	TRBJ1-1	TGTGCCAGCAGCTTGTACCGCAGGGGATACACTGAAGCTTTCTTT	CASSLYRRGYTEAFF
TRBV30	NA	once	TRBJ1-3	TGTGCCTGGATCTCCGGGGAGGTTAACGGAAACACCATATATTTT	CAWISGEVNGNTIYF
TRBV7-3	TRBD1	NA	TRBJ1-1	TGTGCCAGCAGCTTAACCGGACAGGGTGAAGCTTTCTTT	CASSLTGQGEAFF
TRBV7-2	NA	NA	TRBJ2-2	TGTGCCAGCAGCTTACCCGGGACCGGGGAGCTGTTTTTT	CASSLPGTGELFF
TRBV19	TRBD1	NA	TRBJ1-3	TGTGCCAGTAGTTTGATACAGGGGGCTTCCCCATATTTT	CASSLIQGASPYF
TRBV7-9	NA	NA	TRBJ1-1	TGTGCCAGCAGCTTGGATCTCAGGGGTGGCACTGAAGCTTTCTTT	CASSLDLRGGTEAFF
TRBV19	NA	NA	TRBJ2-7	TGTGCCAGTAGCTTGGGTCTGGGAGGATACTCCTACGAGCAGTACTTC	CASSLGLGGYSYEQYF
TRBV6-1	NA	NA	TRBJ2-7	TGTGCCAGCAGTGAAGACAGGCCCGCGGCTTACGAGCAGTACTTC	CASSEDRPAAYEQYF
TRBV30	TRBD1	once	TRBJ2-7	TGCGCCTGGAGTCAGCGATGGACAGGGGGCTCCTACGAGCAGTACTTC	CAWSQRWTGGSYEQYF
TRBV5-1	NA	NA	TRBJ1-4	TGCGCCAGCAGCTCGGGGGTCCTGGGGGAAAAACTGTTTTTT	CASSSGVLGEKLFF